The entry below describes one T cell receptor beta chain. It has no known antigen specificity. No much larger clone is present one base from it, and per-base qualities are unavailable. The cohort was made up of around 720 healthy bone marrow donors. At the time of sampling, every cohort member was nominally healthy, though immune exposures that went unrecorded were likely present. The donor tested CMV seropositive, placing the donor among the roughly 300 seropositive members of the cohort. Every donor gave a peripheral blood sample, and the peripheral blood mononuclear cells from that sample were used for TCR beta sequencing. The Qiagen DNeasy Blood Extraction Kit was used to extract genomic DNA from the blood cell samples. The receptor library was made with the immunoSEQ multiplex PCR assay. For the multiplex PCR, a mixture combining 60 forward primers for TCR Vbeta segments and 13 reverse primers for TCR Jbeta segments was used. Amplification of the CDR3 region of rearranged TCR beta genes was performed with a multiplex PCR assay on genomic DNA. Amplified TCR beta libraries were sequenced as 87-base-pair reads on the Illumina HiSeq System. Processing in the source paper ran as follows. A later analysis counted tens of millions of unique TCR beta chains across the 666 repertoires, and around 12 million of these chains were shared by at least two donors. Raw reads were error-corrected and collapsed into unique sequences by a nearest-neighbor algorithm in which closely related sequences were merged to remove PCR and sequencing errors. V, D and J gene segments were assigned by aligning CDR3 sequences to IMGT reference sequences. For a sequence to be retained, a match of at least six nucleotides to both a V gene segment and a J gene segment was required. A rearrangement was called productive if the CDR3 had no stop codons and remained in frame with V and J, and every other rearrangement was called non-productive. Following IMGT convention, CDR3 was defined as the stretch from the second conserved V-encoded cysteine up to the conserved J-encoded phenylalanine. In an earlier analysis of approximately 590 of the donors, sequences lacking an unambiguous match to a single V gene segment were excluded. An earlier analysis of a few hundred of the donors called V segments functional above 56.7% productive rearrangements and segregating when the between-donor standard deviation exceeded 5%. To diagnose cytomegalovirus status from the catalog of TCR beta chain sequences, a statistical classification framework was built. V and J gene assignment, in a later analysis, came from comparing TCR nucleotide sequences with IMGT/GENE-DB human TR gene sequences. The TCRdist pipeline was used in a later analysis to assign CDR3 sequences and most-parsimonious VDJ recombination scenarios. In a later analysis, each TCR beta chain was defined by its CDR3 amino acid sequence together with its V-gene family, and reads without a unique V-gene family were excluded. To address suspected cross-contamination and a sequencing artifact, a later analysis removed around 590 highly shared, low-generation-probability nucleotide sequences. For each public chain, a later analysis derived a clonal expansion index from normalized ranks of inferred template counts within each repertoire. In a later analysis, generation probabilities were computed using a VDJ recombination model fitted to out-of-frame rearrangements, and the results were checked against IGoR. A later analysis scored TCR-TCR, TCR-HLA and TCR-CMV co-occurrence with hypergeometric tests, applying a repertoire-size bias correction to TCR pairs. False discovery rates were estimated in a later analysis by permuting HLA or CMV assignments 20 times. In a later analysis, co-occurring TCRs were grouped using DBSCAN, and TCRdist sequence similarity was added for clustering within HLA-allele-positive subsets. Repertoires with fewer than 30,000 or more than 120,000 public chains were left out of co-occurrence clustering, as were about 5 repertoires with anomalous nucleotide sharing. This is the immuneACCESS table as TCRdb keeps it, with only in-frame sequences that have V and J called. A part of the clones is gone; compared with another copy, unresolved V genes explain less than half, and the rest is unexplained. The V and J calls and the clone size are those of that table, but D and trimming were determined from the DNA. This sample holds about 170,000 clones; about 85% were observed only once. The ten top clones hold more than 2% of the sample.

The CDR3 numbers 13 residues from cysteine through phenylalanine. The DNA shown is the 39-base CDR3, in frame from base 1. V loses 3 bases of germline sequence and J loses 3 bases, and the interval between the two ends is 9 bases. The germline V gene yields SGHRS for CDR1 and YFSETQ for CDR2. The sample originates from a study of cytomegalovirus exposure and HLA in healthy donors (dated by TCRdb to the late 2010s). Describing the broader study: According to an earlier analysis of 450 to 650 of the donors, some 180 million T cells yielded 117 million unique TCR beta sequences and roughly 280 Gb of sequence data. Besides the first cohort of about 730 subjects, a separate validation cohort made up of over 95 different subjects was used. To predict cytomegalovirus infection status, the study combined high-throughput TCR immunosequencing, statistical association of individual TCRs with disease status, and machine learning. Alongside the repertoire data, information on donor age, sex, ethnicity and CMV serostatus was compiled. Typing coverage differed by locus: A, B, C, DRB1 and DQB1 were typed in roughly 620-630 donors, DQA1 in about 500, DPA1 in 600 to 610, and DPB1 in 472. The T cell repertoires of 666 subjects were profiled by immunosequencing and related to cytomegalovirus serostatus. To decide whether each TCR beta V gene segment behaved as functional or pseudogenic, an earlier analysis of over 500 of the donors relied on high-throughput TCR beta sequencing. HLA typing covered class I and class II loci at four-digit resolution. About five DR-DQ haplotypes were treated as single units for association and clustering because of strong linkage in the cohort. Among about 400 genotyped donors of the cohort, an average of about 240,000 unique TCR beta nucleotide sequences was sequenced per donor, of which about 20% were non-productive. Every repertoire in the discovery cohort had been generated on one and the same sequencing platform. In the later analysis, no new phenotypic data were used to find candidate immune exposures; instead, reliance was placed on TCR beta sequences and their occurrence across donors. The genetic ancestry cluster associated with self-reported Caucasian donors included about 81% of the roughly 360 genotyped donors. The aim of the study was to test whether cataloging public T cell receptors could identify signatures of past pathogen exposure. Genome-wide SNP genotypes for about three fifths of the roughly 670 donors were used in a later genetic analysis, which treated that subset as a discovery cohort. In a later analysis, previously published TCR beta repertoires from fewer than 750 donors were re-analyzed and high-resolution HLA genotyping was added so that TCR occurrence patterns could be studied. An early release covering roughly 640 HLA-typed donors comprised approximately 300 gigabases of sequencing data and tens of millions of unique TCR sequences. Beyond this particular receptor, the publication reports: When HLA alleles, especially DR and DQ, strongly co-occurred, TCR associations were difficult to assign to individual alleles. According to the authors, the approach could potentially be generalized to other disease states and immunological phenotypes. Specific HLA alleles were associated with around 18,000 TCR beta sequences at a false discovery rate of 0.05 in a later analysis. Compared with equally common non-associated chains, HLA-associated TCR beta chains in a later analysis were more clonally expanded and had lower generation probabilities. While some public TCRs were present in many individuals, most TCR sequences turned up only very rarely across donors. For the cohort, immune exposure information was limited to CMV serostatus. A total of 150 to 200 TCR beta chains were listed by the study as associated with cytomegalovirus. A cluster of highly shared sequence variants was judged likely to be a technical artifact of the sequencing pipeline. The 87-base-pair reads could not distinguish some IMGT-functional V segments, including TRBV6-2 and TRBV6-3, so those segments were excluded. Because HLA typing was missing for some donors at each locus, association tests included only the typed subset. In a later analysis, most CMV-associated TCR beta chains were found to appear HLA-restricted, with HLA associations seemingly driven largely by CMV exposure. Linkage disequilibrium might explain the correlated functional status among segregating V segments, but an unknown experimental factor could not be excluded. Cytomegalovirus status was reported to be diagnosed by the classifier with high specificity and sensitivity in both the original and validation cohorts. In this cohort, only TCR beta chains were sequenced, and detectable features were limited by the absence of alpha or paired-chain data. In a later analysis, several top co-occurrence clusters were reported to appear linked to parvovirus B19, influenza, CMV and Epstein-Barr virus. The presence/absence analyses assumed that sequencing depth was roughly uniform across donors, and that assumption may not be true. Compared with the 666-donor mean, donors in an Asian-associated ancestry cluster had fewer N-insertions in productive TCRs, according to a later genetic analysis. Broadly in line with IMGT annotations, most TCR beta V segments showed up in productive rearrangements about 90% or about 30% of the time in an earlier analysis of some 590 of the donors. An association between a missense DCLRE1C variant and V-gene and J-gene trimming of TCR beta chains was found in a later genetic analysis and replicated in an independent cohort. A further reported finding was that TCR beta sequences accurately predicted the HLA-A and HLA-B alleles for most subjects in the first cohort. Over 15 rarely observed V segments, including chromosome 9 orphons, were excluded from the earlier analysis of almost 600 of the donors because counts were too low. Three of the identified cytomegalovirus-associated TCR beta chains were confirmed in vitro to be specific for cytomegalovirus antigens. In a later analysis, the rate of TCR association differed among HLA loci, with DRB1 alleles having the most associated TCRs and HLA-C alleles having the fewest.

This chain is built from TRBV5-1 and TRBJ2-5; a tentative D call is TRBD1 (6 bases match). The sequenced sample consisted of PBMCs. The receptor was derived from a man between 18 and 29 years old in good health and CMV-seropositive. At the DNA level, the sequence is TGCGCCAGCAGCTCAGGGGAAGAAGAGACCCAGTACTTC. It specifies CASSSGEEETQYF. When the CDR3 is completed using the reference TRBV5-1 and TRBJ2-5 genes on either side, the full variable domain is KAGVTQTPRYLIKTRGQQVTLSCSPISGHRSVSWYQQTPGQGLQFLFEYFSETQRNKGNFPGRFSGRQFSNSRSEMNVSTLELGDSALYLCASSSGEEETQYFGPGTRLLVL.